A selection of T cell receptor beta chains follows, all from one sample in a study of early T cells in non-severe SARS-CoV-2 infection. One entry per CDR3 protein, called by TCRdb with MiXCR from the 5' RACE reads. The sample holds about 69,000 distinct CDR3 sequences, approximately 12% seen once. Sequencing used whole blood. The receptors here all came from an adult who was a healthcare worker with PCR-confirmed SARS-CoV-2 infection or an uninfected control (not recorded which). The CDR3 runs from the conserved cysteine through the conserved F or W.

V gene	J gene	CDR3 protein
TRBV7-6	TRBJ2-1	CASSLVASGGSSYNEQFF
TRBV20-1	TRBJ1-3	CSARTGPGNTIYF
TRBV12-3/TRBV12-4	TRBJ2-7	CASALGLTIYEQYF
TRBV11-2	TRBJ1-1	CASSLDLGKMNTEAFF
TRBV11-2	TRBJ1-1	CASSSRREGAEAFF
TRBV20-1	TRBJ1-1	CSLTGRGGESRATEAFF
TRBV20-1	TRBJ1-1	CSARDLSGPAEAFF
TRBV11-2	TRBJ2-5	CASSFGSRETQYF
TRBV9	TRBJ2-5	CASSRNAHPGETQYF
TRBV20-1	TRBJ2-4	CSARDREASTKNIQYF
TRBV10-3	TRBJ2-7	CAADRGSYF
TRBV11-2	TRBJ2-3	CASSLATRTDTQYF
TRBV11-2	TRBJ1-5	CASSLEPYQPQHF
TRBV5-1	TRBJ2-6	CASSSGLTSGANVLTF
TRBV20-1	TRBJ1-2	CSATNRNYGYTF
TRBV7-9	TRBJ1-2	CASSSRAGTNYGYTF
TRBV2	TRBJ2-1	CASSGTGHEQFF
TRBV11-2	TRBJ2-1	CASSPTSRAGVPSYNEQFF
TRBV18	TRBJ2-7	CASTGIRGEQYF
TRBV12-3/TRBV12-4	TRBJ1-2	CASSRDRKSYGYTF
TRBV5-1	TRBJ2-7	CASSDELDGTYEQYF
TRBV3-1	TRBJ1-5	CASSHNLGGGQPQHF
TRBV28	TRBJ1-1	CASSLLGQGEAFF
TRBV5-8	TRBJ1-2	CASSFRQTAYGYTF
TRBV5-6	TRBJ1-5	CASSLEPDQPQHF
TRBV7-2	TRBJ2-7	CASSLVSSGTEQYF
TRBV9	TRBJ2-2	CASSVAGRGGELFF
TRBV12-3/TRBV12-4	TRBJ2-2	CASSFWDTGELFF
TRBV6-1	TRBJ2-6	CASSGWTGVLAGANVLTF
TRBV7-2	TRBJ2-3	CASSLGDFLTGTQYF
TRBV20-1	TRBJ2-1	CSARRGSSSYNEQFF
TRBV7-6	TRBJ1-1	CASSRGENTEAFF
TRBV5-6	TRBJ1-2	CASSLTANYGYTF
TRBV7-2	TRBJ1-4	CASSFGLGGNEKLFF
TRBV12-5	TRBJ2-7	CASGRRTTTYEQYF
TRBV9	TRBJ2-5	CASSVGADLGETQYF
TRBV19	TRBJ2-7	CASSIVAGAEQYF
TRBV19	TRBJ2-5	CASSREGQGTETQYF
TRBV3-1	TRBJ2-7	CASRGRGVRDAYEQYF
TRBV18	TRBJ1-5	CASSSSTPPGADQPQHF
TRBV7-9	TRBJ2-5	CASSLRRLAQYF
TRBV24-1	TRBJ2-6	CATSERTGGHNVLTF
TRBV6-5	TRBJ1-1	CASSYMGTGTEAFF